The clone carrying this TCR beta chain was seen only a few times. Semi-nested PCR with Nested Universal Primer A followed constant-region reverse priming of full-length variable regions. TCRdb redid the calling of the 5' RACE reads with MiXCR, one entry per CDR3 protein. Of 10,000 to 15,000 distinct CDR3 sequences in the sample, about 22% were seen once. Naive CD4+ cells had CD25+ Tregs removed. With 4 bases removed from V and 0 bases from J, the gap between germline ends came to 9 bases. Germline V gene data show CDR1 as GTSNPN and CDR2 as SVGIG (reference sequence). This CDR3 is built from 13 residues.

The sequenced sample was naive CD4+ T cells sorted from blood. Noted subset: naive CD4+ T cells, CD4+CD45RA+CD25-. J is TRBJ1-1 and V is TRBV30; D ambiguous. The sequence was collected from a female donor with breast cancer. The CDR3 sequence is CAWNLDLNTEAFF. The CDR3 DNA follows: TGTGCCTGGAACTTGGACCTGAACACTGAAGCTTTCTTT.